This TCR beta chain was documented in a study of blood T cell repertoires in COVID-19. Study overall: The United States, Italy and Spain were the sources of the acute and convalescent COVID-19 samples. From T cells, B-cell-depleted T cells, or PBMCs came the material, which was cDNA or gDNA.

Original analysis: Amplifying reference gene primers gave estimates of nucleated cell counts. The protocol was immunoSEQ multiplex PCR, while the TCRdb copy is restricted to in-frame clones and leaves out a portion. That table gives V, J and clone size, and the DNA gave D and trimming. The repertoire includes about 140,000 clones, around 80% of them detected once, and approximately 5% sits in the top ten. The germline V and J ends were trimmed by 5 bases and 1 base, with 10 bases remaining between them. The CDR3 sequence is 14 residues long. The germline V gene encodes CDR1 SGHVS and CDR2 FQNEAQ. This receptor was obtained from an elderly woman with active or convalescent COVID-19. The genes are TRBV7-8 and TRBJ2-3, with D maybe TRBD1 (5 bases). The specimen was peripheral blood. The CDR3 DNA is TGTGCCAGCAGCATCAAAGGGGGCACAGATACGCAGTATTTT. Its translation: CASSIKGGTDTQYF.